This T cell receptor beta chain was sequenced in a study of cytomegalovirus exposure and HLA in healthy donors (dated by TCRdb to between 2016 and 2019). Turning to the overall study: According to an earlier analysis of a few hundred of the donors, about 170 million T cells yielded some 110 million unique TCR beta sequences and approximately 300 Gb of sequence data. An early release that covered more than 550 HLA-typed donors contained about 290 gigabases of sequencing data and 65 million to 100 million unique TCR sequences. Of the 300 to 450 genotyped donors, less than 85% were placed in the genetic ancestry cluster associated with self-reported Caucasian donors. The aim of the study was to test whether cataloging public T cell receptors could identify signatures of past pathogen exposure. The study profiled the T cell repertoires of 500 to 800 subjects by immunosequencing and related them to cytomegalovirus serostatus. In addition to the first cohort of around 670 subjects, a separate validation cohort of 120 different subjects was used. The study combined high-throughput TCR immunosequencing, statistical association of individual TCRs with disease status, and machine learning to predict cytomegalovirus infection status. To study patterns of TCR occurrence, a later analysis re-analyzed previously published TCR beta repertoires from 550 to 800 donors and added high-resolution HLA genotyping. Rather than drawing on any new phenotypic data, the later analysis identified candidate immune exposures from TCR beta sequences and the way those sequences occurred across donors. In an earlier analysis of over 550 of the donors, high-throughput TCR beta sequencing was used to judge whether each TCR beta V gene segment behaved as functional or pseudogenic. Donor age, sex, ethnicity and CMV serostatus were compiled together with the repertoire data. Genome-wide SNP genotypes for about three fifths of the 666 donors were used in a later genetic analysis, which treated that subset as a discovery cohort. All discovery cohort repertoires had been generated on a single sequencing platform. HLA typing included class I and class II loci at four-digit resolution. Typing coverage varied by locus: roughly 629-640 donors for A, B, C, DRB1 and DQB1; roughly 510 for DQA1; more than 600 for DPA1; roughly 470 for DPB1. About five DR-DQ haplotypes were treated as single units for association and clustering because of strong linkage in the cohort. Among 300 to 500 genotyped donors of the cohort, an average of around 240,000 unique TCR beta nucleotide sequences was sequenced per donor, of which 15% to 20% were non-productive. The paper as a whole reports these results and caveats: When HLA alleles, especially DR and DQ, strongly co-occurred, attributing TCR associations to individual alleles was difficult. Most CMV-associated TCR beta chains appeared to be HLA-restricted in a later analysis, and the HLA associations seemed to be driven largely by CMV exposure. A cluster of highly shared sequence variants was judged likely to represent a technical artifact of the sequencing pipeline. A later genetic analysis associated a missense DCLRE1C variant with V-gene and J-gene trimming of TCR beta chains, and an independent cohort replicated the association. Because the 87-base-pair reads could not distinguish some IMGT-functional V segments, including TRBV6-2 and TRBV6-3, those segments were excluded. Because HLA typing was missing for some donors at each locus, association tests included only the typed subset. A further reported finding was that TCR beta sequences accurately predicted the HLA-A and HLA-B alleles for most subjects in the first cohort. Sequencing depth was assumed to be roughly uniform across donors in the presence/absence analyses, though that assumption may not hold. In a later analysis, the rate of TCR association differed among HLA loci, with DRB1 alleles having the most associated TCRs and HLA-C alleles having the fewest. While some public TCRs were present in many individuals, most TCR sequences turned up only very rarely across donors. Compared with equally common non-associated chains, HLA-associated TCR beta chains in a later analysis were more clonally expanded and had lower generation probabilities. Because counts were too low, about 15 rarely observed V segments, including chromosome 9 orphons, were left out of the earlier analysis of a few hundred of the donors. In vitro tests confirmed that a few of the cytomegalovirus-associated TCR beta chains recognize cytomegalovirus antigens. Correlated functional status among segregating V segments might reflect linkage disequilibrium, but an unknown experimental factor could not be ruled out. CMV serostatus was the only immune exposure information available for the cohort. According to a later genetic analysis, donors in an Asian-associated ancestry cluster had fewer N-insertions in productive TCRs than the approximately 670-donor mean. Only TCR beta chains were sequenced in this cohort, and the absence of alpha or paired-chain data limited detectable features. The study listed 164 TCR beta chains as associated with cytomegalovirus. The authors suggested that the approach could potentially be generalized to other disease states and immunological phenotypes. At a false discovery rate of 0.05, a later analysis linked under 20,000 TCR beta sequences to specific HLA alleles. In an earlier analysis of 450 to 750 of the donors, most TCR beta V segments appeared in productive rearrangements about 87% or about 30% of the time, broadly matching IMGT annotations. In a later analysis, several top co-occurrence clusters were reported to appear linked to parvovirus B19, influenza, CMV and Epstein-Barr virus. Cytomegalovirus status was reported to be diagnosed by the classifier with high specificity and sensitivity in both the original and validation cohorts.

The cohort consisted of 600 to 750 healthy bone marrow donors. Cohort members were all nominally healthy when sampled, although unrecorded immune exposures were likely present. The donor was CMV seropositive and belonged to the group of some 290 seropositive cohort members. A peripheral blood sample was collected from each donor, and TCR beta sequencing was performed on peripheral blood mononuclear cells. Genomic DNA extraction from the blood cell samples was performed with the Qiagen DNeasy Blood Extraction Kit. Libraries were constructed by the immunoSEQ multiplex PCR assay. The multiplex PCR relied on a mix of 60 forward primers for TCR Vbeta segments and 13 reverse primers for TCR Jbeta segments. Amplification of the CDR3 region of rearranged TCR beta genes was performed with a multiplex PCR assay on genomic DNA. The amplified TCR beta libraries were sequenced on the Illumina HiSeq System as 87-base-pair reads. Concerning the study's data processing: In a later analysis, some 80 million unique TCR beta chains were counted across the 650 to 700 repertoires, and roughly 10 million of these chains were shared by at least two donors. A nearest-neighbor algorithm error-corrected the raw reads and collapsed the reads into unique sequences, merging closely related sequences to remove PCR and sequencing errors. Alignment of CDR3 sequences to IMGT reference sequences was used to assign V, D and J gene segments. For a sequence to be retained, a match of at least six nucleotides was required to both a V gene segment and a J gene segment. A rearrangement counted as productive if the CDR3 had no stop codons and remained in frame with V and J, and every other rearrangement counted as non-productive. Following IMGT convention, CDR3 was defined as the stretch from the second conserved V-encoded cysteine up to the conserved J-encoded phenylalanine. Sequences without an unambiguous match to a single V gene segment were excluded from the earlier analysis of about 600 of the donors. An earlier analysis of over 450 of the donors classified V segments as functional when productive rearrangements were above 56.7% and as segregating when the standard deviation between donors was above 5%. A statistical classification framework was developed to diagnose cytomegalovirus status using the catalog of TCR beta chain sequences. V and J gene assignment, in a later analysis, came from comparing TCR nucleotide sequences with IMGT/GENE-DB human TR gene sequences. A later analysis assigned CDR3 sequences and most-parsimonious VDJ recombination scenarios with the TCRdist pipeline. In a later analysis, each TCR beta chain was defined by its CDR3 amino acid sequence together with its V-gene family, and reads without a unique V-gene family were excluded. A later analysis removed over 500 highly shared, low-generation-probability nucleotide sequences to deal with suspected cross-contamination and a sequencing artifact. In a later analysis, a clonal expansion index for each public chain was calculated from normalized within-repertoire ranks of inferred template counts. In a later analysis, generation probabilities were computed using a VDJ recombination model fitted to out-of-frame rearrangements, and the results were checked against IGoR. Hypergeometric tests were used in a later analysis to score TCR-TCR, TCR-HLA and TCR-CMV co-occurrence, with a repertoire-size bias correction applied to the TCR pairs. To estimate false discovery rates, a later analysis permuted the HLA or CMV assignments 20 times. A later analysis grouped co-occurring TCRs with DBSCAN, adding TCRdist sequence similarity when clustering within HLA-allele-positive subsets. For co-occurrence clustering, repertoires with fewer than 30,000 or more than 120,000 public chains were excluded, along with four to six repertoires with anomalous nucleotide sharing. TCRdb holds this immuneACCESS table with in-frame rearrangements only. Some clones are missing; in checked studies, unresolved V genes explain under half, and the rest has no known cause. V and J calls and clone size are as listed in that table; D and trimming were resolved from the DNA. Counted in this sample were 300,000 or so clones; about 83% of them appeared once. The ten largest clones add up to approximately 2% of the sample.

Measured from the cysteine to the phenylalanine, the CDR3 is 16 residues long. Of the read, only the CDR3 DNA is kept; its 48 bases are in frame from base 1. CDR1 MDHEN and CDR2 SYDVKM were looked up in the germline V gene. Notes on this clone: The antigen this receptor binds is unknown. A junction end diverges from the germline sequence, so it may reflect a read error. Other DNA sequences within the sample encode an identical CDR3.

Source material: PBMCs. This TCR was recovered from a woman in her forties in good health and CMV-seropositive. This chain joins TRBV28 to TRBJ2-7, with TRBD2 matching 8 junction bases. The CDR3 reads CASSSVRSGSSYEQYF. The nucleotide sequence is TGTGCTAGCAGTTCCGTCAGGAGCGGGAGCTCCTACGAGCAGTACTTC.